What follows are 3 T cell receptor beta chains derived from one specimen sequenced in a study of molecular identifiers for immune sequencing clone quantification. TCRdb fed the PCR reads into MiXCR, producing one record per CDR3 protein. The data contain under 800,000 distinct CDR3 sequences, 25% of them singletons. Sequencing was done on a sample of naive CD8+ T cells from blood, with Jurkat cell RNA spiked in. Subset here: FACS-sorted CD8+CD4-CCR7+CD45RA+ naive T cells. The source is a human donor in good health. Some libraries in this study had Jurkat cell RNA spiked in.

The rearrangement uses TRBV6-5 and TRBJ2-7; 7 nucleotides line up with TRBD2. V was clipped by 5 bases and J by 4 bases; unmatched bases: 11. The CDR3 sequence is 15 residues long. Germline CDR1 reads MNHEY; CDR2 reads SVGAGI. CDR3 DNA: TGTGCCAGCAGTGTGGGGGGGAGGGCCTCTTACGAGCAGTACTTC. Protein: CASSVGGRASYEQYF.

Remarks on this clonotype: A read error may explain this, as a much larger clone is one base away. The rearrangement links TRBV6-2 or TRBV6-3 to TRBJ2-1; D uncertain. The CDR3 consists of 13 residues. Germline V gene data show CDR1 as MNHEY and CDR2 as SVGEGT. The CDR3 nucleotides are TGTGCCAGCGGTTATTGGGAATTTGATGAGCAGTTCTTC. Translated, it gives CASGYWEFDEQFF.

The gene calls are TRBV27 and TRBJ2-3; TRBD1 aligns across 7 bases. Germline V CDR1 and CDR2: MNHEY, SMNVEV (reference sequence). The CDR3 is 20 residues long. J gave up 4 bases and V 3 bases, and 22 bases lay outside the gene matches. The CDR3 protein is CASSFSRHGARGQDPDTQYF. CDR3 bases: TGTGCCAGCAGTTTCTCCCGACACGGAGCGAGGGGGCAAGATCCAGATACGCAGTATTTT.